This T cell receptor beta chain was documented in a study of breast tumors, draining lymph nodes, adjacent tissues. Axillary draining lymph nodes of breast cancer patients supplied the node samples. TCRdb reprocessed the multiplex PCR reads via MiXCR and lists one record per CDR3 protein. Of some 150,000 distinct CDR3 sequences listed, 20% to 25% are singletons. V lost 5 bases and J 11 bases, leaving 13 bases between the germline ends. The CDR3 totals 12 residues. This clonotype has just a few counts. V is TRBV12-3 or TRBV12-4 and J is TRBJ2-4, with a weak D call TRBD2 (6 bases). The clonotype was recovered from a female donor with breast cancer. Some clones in this sample may be carry-over from other donors' samples. The specimen sequenced was axillary lymph node tissue. The CDR3 sequence is CASSPGVRFQYF. CDR3 DNA sequence: TGTGCCAGCAGTCCGGGGGTTAGGTTTCAGTACTTC.